A single sample is the source of the 2 T cell receptor beta chains below, sequenced in a study of CXCR3-negative and CXCR3-positive naive CD8 T cells. TRB cDNA libraries were made by UMI-labeled 5' RACE. TCRdb processed the 5' RACE reads again and assigns one entry to each CDR3 protein, with no DNA. This sample's table reports around 63,000 distinct CDR3 sequences. Points from the study as a whole: Hydrophobicity was higher for TRB CDR3s found in CXCR3-positive naive cells than in CXCR3-negative naive cells.

Their cognate antigens are unknown. Sequences were obtained from naive CXCR3+ CD8+ T cells from blood. Specified subset: CD45RO-CCR7+CD27+CD95- naive CD8+ T cells expressing CXCR3 (TNR3+). These receptors were obtained from a human donor in good health. Some clones in this sample may be carry-over from other donors' samples.

The chain combines TRBV29-1 with TRBJ1-2; as DNA is missing, the TRBD1 call by TCRdb cannot be tested. The CDR3 is made up of 11 amino acids. Germline assignment: CDR1 SQVTM and CDR2 ANQGSEA. The CDR3 loop is CSVEDGRDYTF.

The chain uses TRBV9 and TRBJ2-1; the TCRdb call, TRBD1, lacks DNA for checking. Per the germline V gene, CDR1 is SGDLS and CDR2 is YYNGEE. The CDR3 runs 13 residues. CDR3 in amino acids: CASSAGQFNEQFF.